This T cell receptor beta chain emerged from a study of molecular identifiers for immune sequencing clone quantification. Overall study findings and caveats: Whereas clones above 20 RNA copies held under 1% of naive-cell molecules, they held over 97% of effector molecules.

Losses at the gene ends were 3 bases for V and 7 bases for J; bases not matched to a gene: 6. This CDR3 is built from 14 residues. TCRdb redid the calling of the PCR reads with MiXCR, one entry per CDR3 protein. The sample comprises around 300,000 distinct CDR3 sequences, about 23% of which are singletons, and around 0.74% rests with the top ten. Naive CD8 library inputs spanned roughly 17,000 to 1,100,000 sorted cells and 10%, 30% or 50% RNA. Naive CD8 T cells, phenotype CD8+CD4-CCR7+CD45RA+, were sorted. This clonotype was observed at least ten times. The antigen remains undetermined. This sequence was found in a human donor in good health. Some libraries in this study had Jurkat cell RNA spiked in. The chain recombines TRBV12-3 or TRBV12-4 with TRBJ2-7; TRBD1 agrees at 10 bases. The material sequenced was naive CD8+ T cells from blood, with Jurkat cell RNA spiked in. Documented subset: FACS-sorted CD8+CD4-CCR7+CD45RA+ naive T cells. CDR3 sequence: CASSFGTGEYEQYF. The CDR3 DNA reads TGTGCCAGCAGTTTCGGGACAGGGGAGTATGAGCAGTACTTC.